This T cell receptor (beta chain) was identified in a study of regulatory T cells in long-lasting Graves disease. The time point is: persistent/refractory GD, antithyroid drugs over 5 years with positive TRAb. Making the TCR library involved RNA that had been extracted from PBMCs. American Thyroid Association guidelines were used to diagnose Graves' disease. EDTA tubes received approximately 9.8 milliliters of drawn peripheral blood. There are a few counts of this clonotype. Researchers made TCR beta libraries by using iRepertoire HTBI primers and running Arm-PCR on CDR3 regions. TCRdb re-derived calls from the multiplex PCR reads in MiXCR, one entry per CDR3 protein. The sample consists of approximately 400,000 distinct CDR3 sequences, roughly 25% of them appearing once. CDR3 length equals 13 residues. Trimming left V 0 bases short and J 9 bases short, with 11 bases between. The germline V gene has CDR1 MNHNY and CDR2 SVGAGI (reference sequence).

This specimen consisted of peripheral blood mononuclear cells (PBMCs), obtained when the disease was refractory, from a patient treated with antithyroid drugs. The source of this sequence is a woman aged 40 to 55 with Graves disease. The chain is built from TRBV6-6 and TRBJ1-1; D unclear. The CDR3: CASSYSITSKAFF. In nucleotides, the CDR3 is TGTGCCAGCAGTTACTCGATTACTTCTAAAGCTTTCTTT.